The 16 T cell receptor beta chains listed next were all sequenced from one sample in a study of blood T cell repertoires in COVID-19. The repertoire was sequenced with immunoSEQ multiplex PCR; TCRdb's copy has only in-frame clones and lacks some. The data show about 60,000 clones, roughly 80% seen once. Sequenced: peripheral blood. The receptors were gathered from a human donor in a cohort sampled during active COVID-19.

The CDR3 region has the DNA TGTGCCAGCAGCTGGAACGCGGGGGGCCAAGAGACCCAGTACTTC. It translates to CASSWNAGGQETQYF. The V gene is TRBV7-8, the J gene TRBJ2-5; 8 bases match TRBD2. Germline V gives CDR1 SGHVS, CDR2 FQNEAQ. CDR3 length equals 15 residues. After removal of 4 bases from V and 1 base from J, the junction contained 5 bases not matched to a gene.

The V and J genes are TRBV12-3 or TRBV12-4 and TRBJ1-6; 8 bases match TRBD1. This CDR3 comprises 13 residues. Trimming removed 5 bases from V and 9 bases from J; junction bases left unmatched: 3. This CDR3 is CASSPTGVSPLHF. CDR3 bases: TGTGCCAGCAGTCCGACAGGGGTTTCACCCCTCCACTTT.

The chain combines TRBV25-1 with TRBJ2-7, with TRBD2 as a possible D gene (7 bases). The CDR3 loop spans 16 amino acids. The germline V gene encodes CDR1 MGHDK and CDR2 SYGVNS. V lost 0 bases, J lost 3 bases, and 15 bases lay in between. The CDR3 protein is CASSEYGGGAIYEQYF. CDR3 bases: TGTGCCAGCAGTGAATATGGAGGGGGGGCCATCTACGAGCAGTACTTC.

The chain links TRBV6-5 to TRBJ1-6; 8 nucleotides agree with TRBD1. Trimming at V came to 7 bases and at J to 10 bases, leaving 9 bases not matched to a gene. The CDR3 contains 14 residues. Looked up from germline, CDR1 is MNHEY and CDR2 is SVGAGI. Here the CDR3 DNA reads TGTGCCAGCACTACGACAGGGGTGTTGTCACCCCTCCACTTT. It yields the protein CASTTTGVLSPLHF.

This clone came up once. The J gene is TRBJ1-5, the V gene TRBV19; D is unclear. CDR3 length: 12 residues. Germline values: CDR1 LNHDA, CDR2 SQIVND (reference sequence). V lost 6 bases to trimming and J lost 8 bases, with 11 bases between them. The CDR3 nucleotides read TGTGCCAGTAGCCCGGCGAGGGAGCCCCAGCATTTT. Encoded protein: CASSPAREPQHF.

The chain joins TRBV19 to TRBJ1-3; D is uncertain. This CDR3 contains 15 residues. Trimming shortened V by 6 bases and J by 0 bases, and 12 bases separated the two germline ends. Germline values: CDR1 LNHDA, CDR2 SQIVND (reference sequence). CDR3 in DNA: TGTGCCAGTAGCCCTAGACCCTTCTCTGGAAACACCATATATTTT. Its protein product is CASSPRPFSGNTIYF.

The chain links TRBV23-1 to TRBJ1-1; D call uncertain. TRBV23-1 is treated as an ORF (open reading frame) with a function not yet certain. This CDR3 has 13 residues. V was cut by 8 bases and J by 7 bases, with 17 bases left in between. The CDR3 loop reads CASPPPEIFEAFF. The CDR3 nucleotides are TGCGCCAGCCCCCCACCCGAGATTTTTGAAGCTTTCTTT.

The chain carries TRBV7-9 and TRBJ1-1, with D perhaps matching TRBD1 (6 bases). Trimming stripped 3 bases from V and 7 bases from J, with 9 bases between. The CDR3 totals 12 residues. Germline CDR1 reads SEHNR; CDR2 reads FQNEAQ (reference sequence). CDR3 in DNA: TGTGCCAGCAGCTTTCAGGGGAGTGAAGCTTTCTTT. Its translation: CASSFQGSEAFF.

This clone has ten or more counts. CDR3 in amino acids: CASSQVNILAYNEQFF. The CDR3 DNA is TGCGCCAGCAGCCAAGTGAACATTCTGGCCTACAATGAGCAGTTCTTC. V is TRBV4-1 and J is TRBJ2-1; D is undetermined. The V end was cut by 1 base, the J end by 2 bases, with 12 bases between. This CDR3 contains 16 residues. Per germline, CDR1 MGHRA and CDR2 YSYEKL.

Only a few counts were recorded for this clone. The V call is TRBV30, the J call TRBJ1-1; 7 nucleotides align to TRBD1. V gave up 1 base and J gave up 6 bases; unmatched junction bases: 8. Germline V gene sequence: CDR1 GTSNPN, CDR2 SVGIG (reference sequence). CDR3 length: 14 residues. For the CDR3, the DNA is TGTGCCTGGAGTGCCGACAGGGAACGGTCTGAAGCTTTCTTT. This codes for CAWSADRERSEAFF.

This chain links TRBV3-1 (or the pseudogene TRBV3-2) with TRBJ1-2, with 9 positions matching TRBD1. The CDR3 extends over 14 amino acids. V was pared by 4 bases and J by 8 bases, with 8 bases of the junction left unmatched. Germline CDR1 and CDR2: LGHDT and YNNKEL (reference sequence). CDR3 sequence: CASSLATGGGGYTF. The CDR3, as DNA: TGTGCCAGCAGCCTAGCCACAGGGGGCGGCGGCTACACCTTC.

The chain carries TRBV4-1 and TRBJ2-7; 9 bases are a match to TRBD1. CDR1 MGHRA and CDR2 YSYEKL come from the germline V gene. This CDR3 contains 16 residues. V was pared by 0 bases and J by 3 bases, with 6 bases of the junction left unmatched. As DNA, the CDR3 is TGCGCCAGCAGCCAAGAGAACAGGGGGCTCATCTACGAGCAGTACTTC. Translating it yields CASSQENRGLIYEQYF.

This sequence joins TRBV2 and TRBJ2-2; tentative D call: TRBD2 (5 bases). Trimming left V 9 bases short and J 4 bases short, with 12 bases between. This CDR3 spans 13 amino acids. From germline, CDR1 is SNHLY and CDR2 FYNNEI. Written as DNA, the CDR3 is TGTGCCAGGGAGGAGGAGCTCACCGGGGAGCTGTTTTTT. Its protein is CAREEELTGELFF.

This clone has only a few counts. The chain recombines TRBV6-5 with TRBJ1-1; possible D gene TRBD1, 5 bases. The ends were cut back, 2 bases at V and 3 bases at J, with 13 bases in the middle. CDR3 length equals 15 residues. The germline V gene encodes CDR1 MNHEY and CDR2 SVGAGI. In DNA, the CDR3 is TGTGCCAGCAGTTACGCGCGGGGCCCGCACACTGAAGCTTTCTTT. Protein sequence: CASSYARGPHTEAFF.

This chain uses TRBV7-2 with TRBJ2-3; the match to TRBD2 covers 7 bases. Per the germline V gene, CDR1 is SGHTA and CDR2 is FQGNSA. The CDR3 has 14 residues. Trimming took 5 bases from V and 2 from J; bases not matched to a gene: 4. CDR3 DNA: TGTGCCAGCAGCCGGACTAGTACCACAGATACGCAGTATTTT. This codes for CASSRTSTTDTQYF.

V gene TRBV12-3 or TRBV12-4 combines with J gene TRBJ1-1; D perhaps matches TRBD1 (5 bases). The CDR3 consists of 13 residues. Trimming took off 7 bases at V and 11 bases at J, with 20 bases between the two ends. CDR3 loop: CASTEEAGPRAFF. The CDR3 bases are TGTGCCAGCACCGAGGAGGCGGGACCGAGGGCTTTCTTT.